This TCR beta chain was identified in a study of blood T cell repertoires in COVID-19. At the level of the study: The origin of the acute and convalescent COVID-19 samples was the United States, Italy and Spain. T cells, B-cell-depleted T cells, or PBMCs supplied cDNA or gDNA.

Germline V gives CDR1 ENHRY, CDR2 SYGVKD. This CDR3 region has 16 residues. The trim removed 1 base at V and 3 bases at J, leaving 7 bases unmatched. The authors' processing: Amplifying reference gene primers gave estimates of nucleated cell counts. Only in-frame clones appear in the TCRdb table, and some are missing; sequencing was by immunoSEQ multiplex PCR. V, J and clone size are taken as reported in that table, and D and trimming were inferred from the DNA itself. The sample has roughly 230,000 clones; 75% to 90% are singletons. The chain links TRBV10-3 to TRBJ2-5; 8 nucleotides match TRBD2. The clonotype comes from a woman aged 40 to 55 who had recovered from COVID-19. The sample taken for sequencing was peripheral blood. CDR3 sequence: CAISEYWTSQEETQYF. The CDR3 bases are TGTGCCATCAGTGAGTATTGGACTAGCCAAGAAGAGACCCAGTACTTC.